One T cell receptor (beta chain) is described in this entry. What it binds is not known. The V gene lost 0 bases and the J gene lost 4 bases, with 13 bases spanning the gap. Looked up from germline, CDR1 is SQVTM and CDR2 is ANQGSEA. The CDR3 has 15 residues. The data belong to a study of cytotoxic CD8 clonotypes in ibrutinib-treated CLL. Overall study findings and caveats: Public clonotypes, found uncommonly, either contracted or stayed stable on treatment.

Target depth was 1 in 200,000 to 1 in 1 million T cells, about 10x per clonotype. This table comes from immunoSEQ multiplex PCR, and its TCRdb copy is limited to in-frame clones, with some not included. The table shows around 140,000 clones, with around 84% occurring only once. The receptor comes from a human donor with chronic lymphocytic leukemia. This sample comprised PBMCs, obtained after 36 months of ibrutinib treatment. V usage is TRBV29-1 and J usage is TRBJ1-3; D gene ambiguous. The CDR3 DNA reads TGCAGCGTTGAAGACAGGATGCGTCGAGGAAACACCATATATTTT. It is translated as CSVEDRMRRGNTIYF.